One sample yielded the 10 T cell receptor beta chains listed below, sequenced in a study of blood T cell repertoires in COVID-19. The repertoire was sequenced with immunoSEQ multiplex PCR; TCRdb's copy has only in-frame clones and lacks some. Altogether 35,000 to 50,000 clones are present, roughly 93% being singletons, with the ten largest covering about a tenth. Sequenced material: peripheral blood. Receptor source: a man over 45 with active COVID-19.

The V gene is TRBV2, the J gene TRBJ2-1, with 7 bases fitting TRBD2. V shed 0 bases and J 6 bases; nucleotides not matched to a gene: 8. Germline V gene lookup returns CDR1 SNHLY and CDR2 FYNNEI. The CDR3 is 16 amino acids. CDR3 in amino acids: CASSEAAGVTRNEQFF. CDR3 DNA: TGTGCCAGCAGTGAAGCTGCGGGAGTAACCCGCAATGAGCAGTTCTTC.

This chain links TRBV27 with TRBJ1-5; possible D gene TRBD1, 6 bases. Germline values: CDR1 MNHEY, CDR2 SMNVEV (reference sequence). Trimming removed 1 base at V and 7 bases at J, with 11 bases between. The CDR3 sequence is 14 residues long. CDR3 DNA sequence: TGTGCCAGCAGTTTATACTGGGGGCGGCAGCCCCAGCATTTT. The encoded protein is CASSLYWGRQPQHF.

The V call is TRBV18, the J call TRBJ2-3; TRBD1 matches 7 bases. The CDR3 extends over 16 amino acids. V lost 3 bases to trimming and J lost 0 bases; unmatched junction nucleotides: 6. Germline V CDR1 and CDR2: KGHSH, LQKENI. The CDR3 region is CASSPDRVPSTDTQYF. CDR3 DNA sequence: TGTGCCAGCTCACCCGACAGGGTCCCTAGCACAGATACGCAGTATTTT.

The chain combines TRBV7-9 with TRBJ1-5; no clear D gene. The ends were cut back, 5 bases at V and 4 bases at J, with 6 bases in the middle. The CDR3 contains 12 residues. Per the germline V gene, CDR1 is SEHNR and CDR2 is FQNEAQ (reference sequence). The CDR3 DNA follows: TGTGCCAGCAGCCCTCCTAATCAGCCCCAGCATTTT. Translated: CASSPPNQPQHF. Based on the CDR3 plus reference TRBV7-9 and TRBJ1-5, the full variable domain is DTGVSQNPRHKITKRGQNVTFRCDPISEHNRLYWYRQTLGQGPEFLTYFQNEAQLEKSRLLSDRFSAERPKGSFSTLEIQRTEQGDSAMYLCASSPPNQPQHFGDGTRLSIL.

The J gene is TRBJ1-2, the V gene TRBV5-1; 8 bases fit TRBD1. CDR3 length equals 14 residues. Germline values: CDR1 SGHRS, CDR2 YFSETQ. V lost 4 bases to trimming and J lost 4 bases; unmatched junction nucleotides: 6. The CDR3 DNA follows: TGCGCCAGCAGCCTGACAGGGGAACTCTATGGCTACACCTTC. This codes for CASSLTGELYGYTF.

This rearrangement joins TRBV6-6 to TRBJ2-5; the match to TRBD2 covers 15 bases. V lost 7 bases and J lost 5; bases outside the gene matches: 8. CDR3 length: 16 residues. Germline-derived CDR1 and CDR2 are MNHNY and SVGAGI (reference sequence). In nucleotides, the CDR3 is TGTGCCAGCACTCGGACTAGCGGGAGGGCCGGGGAGACCCAGTACTTC. It codes for CASTRTSGRAGETQYF.

This chain links TRBV2 with TRBJ1-5; 7 positions agree with TRBD1. This CDR3 contains 14 residues. The germline V gene encodes CDR1 SNHLY and CDR2 FYNNEI. V was clipped by 5 bases and J by 4 bases; unmatched bases: 5. CDR3 in DNA: TGTGCCAGCAGTCCGGGACAGATTAATCAGCCCCAGCATTTT. This encodes CASSPGQINQPQHF.

This clone has only a few counts. This chain joins TRBV6-4 and TRBJ2-7; 8 positions agree with TRBD2. In germline, CDR1 is MRHNA, CDR2 SNTAGT. Unmatched junction bases numbered 16, after V lost 6 bases and J lost 12 bases. The CDR3 has 14 residues. This CDR3 reads CASREGRGEQSTYF. CDR3 nucleotide sequence: TGTGCCAGCAGGGAGGGGCGGGGGGAGCAGTCAACGTACTTC.

This rearrangement joins TRBV9 to TRBJ2-5, with a possible D match to TRBD2 (5 bases). Germline CDR1 SGDLS, CDR2 YYNGEE. The CDR3 is 14 amino acids. Deletions cut 0 bases from V and 4 bases from J, with 10 bases between. This CDR3 is CASSVGAAGETQYF. The CDR3 bases are TGTGCCAGCAGCGTAGGTGCGGCGGGAGAGACCCAGTACTTC. Combining the CDR3 with reference TRBV9 and TRBJ2-5 gives the whole variable domain DSGVTQTPKHLITATGQRVTLRCSPRSGDLSVYWYQQSLDQGLQFLIQYYNGEERAKGNILERFSAQQFPDLHSELNLSSLELGDSALYFCASSVGAAGETQYFGPGTRLLVL.

A single count supports this clone. The rearrangement joins TRBV10-2 to TRBJ1-4; D is perhaps TRBD1 (5 bases). The ends were cut back, 1 base at V and 8 bases at J, with 14 bases in the middle. Looked up from germline, CDR1 is WSHSY and CDR2 is SAAADI. The CDR3 consists of 15 residues. The CDR3 bases are TGCGCCAGCAGTGAGTTAAGCCAGGGTAAAGAAAAACTGTTTTTT. Residues: CASSELSQGKEKLFF.